Presented here are 27 T cell receptor beta chains from one specimen sequenced in a study of vaccination effects on CD4 cells after COVID-19. These receptors lack a known antigen. The authors isolated CD4+ T cells after ten to eleven days of culture. The person had a PCR-confirmed SARS-CoV-2 infection during March to December 2020. All study participants received two doses of BNT162b2 or mRNA-1273 vaccine. Method: immunoSEQ multiplex PCR; TCRdb's copy keeps in-frame clones and lacks some. The sample has about 50,000 clones, around 80% seen once. Sequenced here: CD4+ T cells from PBMCs cultured without peptide, sampled after COVID-19 vaccination. These receptors all stem from a human donor who had a prior SARS-CoV-2 infection.

The chain carries TRBV6-5 and TRBJ2-7, with unresolved D. The V end lost 6 bases, the J end lost 4 bases, and 10 bases lay between the germline ends. Germline CDR1 reads MNHEY; CDR2 reads SVGAGI. CDR3 size: 12 residues. The CDR3 nucleotides are TGTGCCAGCAGGCATGTAGGGTACGAGCAGTACTTC. Its protein product is CASRHVGYEQYF.

This clone showed up just once. The V call is TRBV6-5, the J call TRBJ2-5; 10 nucleotides align to TRBD1. V shed 6 bases, J shed 5 bases, and the junction held 9 bases outside the gene matches. This CDR3 comprises 15 residues. From germline, CDR1 is MNHEY and CDR2 SVGAGI. CDR3 sequence reads: CASRNWDRGWETQYF. CDR3 nucleotides: TGTGCCAGCAGGAACTGGGACAGGGGCTGGGAGACCCAGTACTTC.

The rearrangement uses TRBV11-3 and TRBJ2-1, with 9 bases identical to TRBD2. The CDR3 consists of 17 residues. Germline V gene sequence: CDR1 SGHNT, CDR2 YENEEA. Unmatched junction bases numbered 8, after V lost 1 base and J lost 4 bases. The CDR3: CASSLGSGSGGYNEQFF. The DNA for the CDR3 is TGTGCCAGCAGCTTAGGTTCGGGTAGCGGGGGATACAATGAGCAGTTCTTC.

This clone was seen a handful of times. CDR3 amino acids: CAWSVGGYQPQHF. CDR3 coding DNA: TGTGCCTGGAGTGTAGGGGGGTATCAGCCCCAGCATTTT. The rearrangement joins TRBV30 to TRBJ1-5, with D maybe TRBD1 (6 bases). Germline V lookup: CDR1 GTSNPN, CDR2 SVGIG (reference sequence). There are 13 residues in the CDR3. Trimming removed 0 bases at V and 5 bases at J, with 8 bases between.

The J gene is TRBJ2-5, the V gene TRBV5-1; D call uncertain. CDR1 and CDR2 from the germline V gene are SGHRS and YFSETQ. Between the trimmed V and J ends, which lost 0 bases and 4 bases, there was a span of 10 bases. There are 14 residues in the CDR3. For the CDR3, the DNA is TGCGCCAGCAGCTTGGTACCCGAAGGAGAGACCCAGTACTTC. Its protein is CASSLVPEGETQYF.

This chain uses TRBV7-9 with TRBJ1-1; a possible D gene is TRBD1 (5 bases). The CDR3 extends over 15 amino acids. Looked up from germline, CDR1 is SEHNR and CDR2 is FQNEAQ (reference sequence). Trimming removed 4 bases from V and 1 base from J, with 13 bases in between. CDR3 in DNA: TGTGCCAGCAGCTCCGGGGGTCCACGGAACACTGAAGCTTTCTTT. Residues: CASSSGGPRNTEAFF.

This clone turned up a few times. CDR3 in DNA: TGTGCCAGCAGCCCTGACGGGTGGAACTATGGCTACACCTTC. It codes for CASSPDGWNYGYTF. J is TRBJ1-2 and V is TRBV3-1 (or the pseudogene TRBV3-2), with D unclear. The CDR3 is made up of 14 amino acids. Germline CDR1 is LGHDT and CDR2 is YNNKEL (reference sequence). Trimming took off 4 bases at V and 2 bases at J, with 11 bases between the two ends.

The chain combines TRBV5-4 with TRBJ2-7; no reliable D call. From germline, CDR1 is SGHNT and CDR2 YYREEE (reference sequence). The CDR3 runs 14 residues. V shed 0 bases and J shed 6 bases, with 13 bases lying between them. In nucleotides, the CDR3 is TGTGCCAGCAGCTTGGACGCTACACCGGGCGAGCAGTACTTC. It codes for CASSLDATPGEQYF. Complete variable domain (other parts from reference TRBV5-4 and TRBJ2-7): ETGVTQSPTHLIKTRGQQVTLRCSSQSGHNTVSWYQQALGQGPQFIFQYYREEENGRGNFPPRFSGLQFPNYSSELNVNALELDDSALYLCASSLDATPGEQYFGPGTRLTVT.

The chain links TRBV6-2 or TRBV6-3 to TRBJ2-3, with TRBD2 matching over 8 bases. The CDR3 has 14 amino acids. V lost 2 bases, J lost 5 bases, and 3 bases stayed unmatched. From germline, CDR1 is MNHEY and CDR2 SVGEGT. Here the CDR3 DNA reads TGTGCCAGCAGTTACACGACTAGCGAAGATACGCAGTATTTT. Residues: CASSYTTSEDTQYF.

This clone occurred a few times. This chain links TRBV28 with TRBJ1-1; 10 positions match TRBD1. This CDR3 contains 14 residues. V lost 1 base to trimming and J lost 7 bases; unmatched junction nucleotides: 3. The V gene's germline CDR1 is MDHEN and CDR2 SYDVKM. The DNA for the CDR3 is TGTGCCAGCAGTTTATTCGGACAGGGGGTTGAAGCTTTCTTT. Translating gives CASSLFGQGVEAFF.

The chain joins TRBV6-4 to TRBJ1-2; 7 positions match TRBD1. Trimming removed 5 bases from V and 0 bases from J; junction bases left unmatched: 6. Germline values: CDR1 MRHNA, CDR2 SNTAGT. The CDR3 consists of 15 residues. The CDR3 reads CASSLTGQANYGYTF. As DNA, the CDR3 is TGTGCCAGCAGTTTAACCGGACAGGCTAACTATGGCTACACCTTC.

This chain links TRBV3-1 (or the pseudogene TRBV3-2) with TRBJ2-3; the match to TRBD1 covers 8 bases. The CDR3 is 16 amino acids. After removal of 3 bases from V and 1 base from J, the junction contained 6 bases not matched to a gene. The germline CDR1 and CDR2 sequences are LGHDT and YNNKEL (reference sequence). The CDR3, as DNA: TGTGCCAGCAGCCACCTGGACAGGGCTGGCACAGATACGCAGTATTTT. Amino acid sequence: CASSHLDRAGTDTQYF.

The V call is TRBV19, the J call TRBJ2-6, with no clear D. V was clipped by 2 bases and J by 2 bases, with 16 bases between them. The CDR3 totals 18 residues. The V gene's germline CDR1 is LNHDA and CDR2 SQIVND (reference sequence). CDR3 in amino acids: CASSIRYSPETGANVLTF. The CDR3 DNA is TGTGCCAGTAGTATAAGGTACAGCCCCGAAACTGGGGCCAACGTCCTGACTTTC.

CDR3 residues: CASSHSTRDGYTF. The CDR3 nucleotides are TGTGCCAGCAGCCATTCAACGAGGGATGGCTACACCTTC. The chain combines TRBV3-1 (or the pseudogene TRBV3-2) with TRBJ1-2; no reliable D call. Trimming stripped 3 bases from V and 6 bases from J, with 11 bases between. CDR1 and CDR2 (germline): LGHDT, YNNKEL (reference sequence). CDR3 length: 13 residues.

V is TRBV5-1 and J is TRBJ1-1, with D perhaps matching TRBD1 (5 bases). This CDR3 comprises 16 residues. Per germline, CDR1 SGHRS and CDR2 YFSETQ. V was clipped by 7 bases and J by 3 bases, with 22 bases between them. As DNA, the CDR3 is TGCGCCAGCTATCCGACCCCCGAAGGGGCCCACACTGAAGCTTTCTTT. Translated: CASYPTPEGAHTEAFF.

This clone was seen once. This sequence joins TRBV9 and TRBJ2-1; 7 nucleotides align to TRBD2. This CDR3 has 15 amino acids. The germline V gene encodes CDR1 SGDLS and CDR2 YYNGEE. J was trimmed by 7 bases and V by 0 bases; bases with no gene match: 7. The CDR3 loop reads CASSVGPGGWNEQFF. CDR3 bases: TGTGCCAGCAGCGTAGGTCCGGGGGGATGGAATGAGCAGTTCTTC.

The chain uses TRBV30 and TRBJ2-7; D may be TRBD2 (7 bases). The CDR3 consists of 18 residues. Germline assignment: CDR1 GTSNPN and CDR2 SVGIG (reference sequence). V lost 5 bases to trimming and J lost 4 bases, with 30 bases between them. CDR3 loop: CAWEGEGIGPRNRYEQYF. The CDR3 nucleotides are TGTGCCTGGGAGGGGGAGGGAATTGGTCCCCGAAATCGTTACGAGCAGTACTTC.

J is TRBJ1-2 and V is TRBV18, with D possibly TRBD1 on 5 matching bases. The CDR3 totals 16 residues. Germline CDR1 KGHSH, CDR2 LQKENI. Deletions cut 1 base from V and 2 bases from J, with 14 bases between. The CDR3 DNA reads as TGTGCCAGCTCACCACTACGTTCCAGGGAGAACTATGGCTACACCTTC. Amino acids: CASSPLRSRENYGYTF.

The gene calls are TRBV2 and TRBJ1-3; no clear D gene. There are 13 residues in the CDR3. With 5 bases removed from V and 0 bases from J, the gap between germline ends came to 5 bases. Per germline, CDR1 SNHLY and CDR2 FYNNEI. CDR3 residues: CASSQDSGNTIYF. CDR3 in DNA: TGTGCCAGCAGTCAAGACTCTGGAAACACCATATATTTT.

The rearrangement uses TRBV19 and TRBJ2-7; D could derive from TRBD1 or TRBD2 (5 bases each). V was clipped by 3 bases and J by 4 bases, with 19 bases between them. The CDR3 runs to 16 residues. Germline V CDR1 and CDR2: LNHDA, SQIVND (reference sequence). The CDR3 spells CASSMVSRAGQYEQYF. CDR3 nucleotide sequence: TGTGCCAGTAGTATGGTCTCGCGGGCAGGGCAATACGAGCAGTACTTC.

This sequence joins TRBV4-3 and TRBJ2-2; 7 bases line up with TRBD1. This CDR3 is 16 amino acids long. Germline lookup yields CDR1 LGHNA and CDR2 YSLEER. J gave up 8 bases and V 4 bases, and 13 bases lay outside the gene matches. CDR3 DNA sequence: TGCGCCAGCAGCCTACGGGACAGTCCAACCCTGGGGGAGCTGTTTTTT. This translates into CASSLRDSPTLGELFF.

The gene calls are TRBV9 and TRBJ2-7; TRBD1 agrees at 7 bases. The CDR3 sequence is 14 residues long. CDR1 is SGDLS and CDR2 is YYNGEE in the germline V gene. The J segment lost 5 bases and the V segment lost 4 bases, leaving 9 bases of the junction unmatched. The CDR3 DNA is TGTGCCAGCAGCTTTACAGGGGTTGGGGACGAGCAGTACTTC. It yields the protein CASSFTGVGDEQYF.

The chain is built from TRBV18 and TRBJ1-3, with 7 nucleotides matching TRBD1. Losses at the gene ends were 2 bases for V and 0 bases for J; bases not matched to a gene: 1. In germline, CDR1 is KGHSH, CDR2 LQKENI. CDR3 size: 15 residues. CDR3 nucleotide sequence: TGTGCCAGCTCACCAGGGACAGTCTCTGGAAACACCATATATTTT. Translation gives CASSPGTVSGNTIYF.

This clone has only a few counts. V and J are TRBV9 and TRBJ2-3, with TRBD2 matching 9 bases. The CDR3 length is 18 residues. CDR1 is SGDLS, CDR2 YYNGEE, per germline. V lost 1 base, J lost 6 bases, and 15 bases stayed unmatched. CDR3 in amino acids: CASSVPVRSSGASDTQYF. In DNA form, the CDR3 reads TGTGCCAGCAGCGTACCGGTACGGTCTAGCGGGGCATCTGATACGCAGTATTTT.

J is TRBJ2-4 and V is TRBV7-3; D not certain. Germline values: CDR1 SGHTA, CDR2 FQGTGA. Trimming left V 2 bases short and J 0 bases short, with 14 bases between. The CDR3 sequence is 17 residues long. Written as DNA, the CDR3 is TGTGCCAGCAGCTTATCGTTCAGGCTCTTAGCCAAAAACATTCAGTACTTC. Its protein is CASSLSFRLLAKNIQYF.

The V call is TRBV16, the J call TRBJ1-1, with D uncertain. The CDR3 is 15 residues long. CDR1 and CDR2 from the germline V gene are KGHSY and FQNENV. V lost 2 bases and J lost 4, with 14 bases in between. CDR3 coding DNA: TGTGCCAGCAGCCAAATGGCGTGGGTTGGCACTGAAGCTTTCTTT. Translation gives CASSQMAWVGTEAFF.

This rearrangement joins TRBV9 to TRBJ2-7; weak D call: TRBD2 (6 bases). The CDR3 has 17 amino acids. The germline V and J ends were trimmed by 4 bases and 1 base, with 21 bases remaining between them. Germline assignment: CDR1 SGDLS and CDR2 YYNGEE. CDR3 sequence reads: CASSPRVGRGGSYEQYF. The DNA of the CDR3 is TGTGCCAGCAGCCCACGAGTTGGGCGGGGAGGTTCCTACGAGCAGTACTTC.